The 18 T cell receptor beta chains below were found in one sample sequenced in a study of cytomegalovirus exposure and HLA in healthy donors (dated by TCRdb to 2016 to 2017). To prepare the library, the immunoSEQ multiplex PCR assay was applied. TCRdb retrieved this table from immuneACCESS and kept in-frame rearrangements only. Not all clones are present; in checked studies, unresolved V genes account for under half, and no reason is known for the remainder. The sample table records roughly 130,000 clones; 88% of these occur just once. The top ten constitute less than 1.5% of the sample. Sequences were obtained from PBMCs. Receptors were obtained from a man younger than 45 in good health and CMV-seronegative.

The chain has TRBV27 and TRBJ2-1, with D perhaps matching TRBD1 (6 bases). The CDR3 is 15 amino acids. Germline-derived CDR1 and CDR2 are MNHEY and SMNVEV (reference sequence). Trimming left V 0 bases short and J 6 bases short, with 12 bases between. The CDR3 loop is CASSLSPTGSNEQFF. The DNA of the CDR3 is TGTGCCAGCAGTTTATCCCCCACAGGGTCCAATGAGCAGTTCTTC.

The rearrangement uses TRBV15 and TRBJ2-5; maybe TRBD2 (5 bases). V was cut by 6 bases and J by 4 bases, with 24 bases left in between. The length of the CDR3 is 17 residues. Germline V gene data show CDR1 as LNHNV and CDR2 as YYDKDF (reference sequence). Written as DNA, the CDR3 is TGTGCCACCAGTCGAGCTAGATCAGCGGATTACCGAGAGACCCAGTACTTC. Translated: CATSRARSADYRETQYF. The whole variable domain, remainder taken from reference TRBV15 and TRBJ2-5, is DAMVIQNPRYQVTQFGKPVTLSCSQTLNHNVMYWYQQKSSQAPKLLFHYYDKDFNNEADTPDNFQSRRPNTSFCFLDIRSPGLGDTAMYLCATSRARSADYRETQYFGPGTRLLVL.

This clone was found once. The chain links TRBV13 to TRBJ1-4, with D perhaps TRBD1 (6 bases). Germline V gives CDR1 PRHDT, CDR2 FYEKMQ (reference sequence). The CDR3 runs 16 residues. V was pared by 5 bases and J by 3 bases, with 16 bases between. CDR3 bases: TGTGCCAGCAGCCCCCGGGGGGCTTTGGCTAATGAAAAACTGTTTTTT. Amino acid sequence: CASSPRGALANEKLFF.

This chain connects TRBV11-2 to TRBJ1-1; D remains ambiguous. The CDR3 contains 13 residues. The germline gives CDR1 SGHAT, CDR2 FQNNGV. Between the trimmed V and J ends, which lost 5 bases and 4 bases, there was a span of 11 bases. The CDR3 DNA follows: TGTGCCAGCAGCCTCTGGGCGGGCACTGAAGCTTTCTTT. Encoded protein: CASSLWAGTEAFF.

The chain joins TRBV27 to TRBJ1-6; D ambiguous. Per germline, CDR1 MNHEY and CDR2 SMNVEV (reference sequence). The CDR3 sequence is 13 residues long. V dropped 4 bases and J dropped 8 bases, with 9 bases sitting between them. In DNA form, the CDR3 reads TGTGCCAGCAGTTGGTCGGTGGATTCACCCCTCCACTTT. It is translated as CASSWSVDSPLHF.

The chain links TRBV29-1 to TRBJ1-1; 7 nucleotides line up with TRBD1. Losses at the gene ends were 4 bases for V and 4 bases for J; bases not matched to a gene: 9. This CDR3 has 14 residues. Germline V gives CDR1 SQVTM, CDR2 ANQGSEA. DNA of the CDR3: TGCAGCGTTGGGCTCCTACAGGGGCCCACTGAAGCTTTCTTT. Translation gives CSVGLLQGPTEAFF.

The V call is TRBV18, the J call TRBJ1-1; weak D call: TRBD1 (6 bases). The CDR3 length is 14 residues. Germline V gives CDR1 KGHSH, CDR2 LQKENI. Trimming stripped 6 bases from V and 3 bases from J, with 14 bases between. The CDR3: CASSPTGLDTEAFF. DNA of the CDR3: TGTGCCAGCTCTCCAACAGGGTTGGACACTGAAGCTTTCTTT.

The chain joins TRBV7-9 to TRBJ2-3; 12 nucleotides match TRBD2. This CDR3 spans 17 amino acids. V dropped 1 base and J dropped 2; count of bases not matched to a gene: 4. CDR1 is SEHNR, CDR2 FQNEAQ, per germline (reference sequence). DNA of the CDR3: TGTGCCAGCAGCTTAGGTACTAGCGGGAGGATCACAGATACGCAGTATTTT. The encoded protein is CASSLGTSGRITDTQYF. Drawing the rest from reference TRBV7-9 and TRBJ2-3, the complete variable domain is DTGVSQNPRHKITKRGQNVTFRCDPISEHNRLYWYRQTLGQGPEFLTYFQNEAQLEKSRLLSDRFSAERPKGSFSTLEIQRTEQGDSAMYLCASSLGTSGRITDTQYFGPGTRLTVL.

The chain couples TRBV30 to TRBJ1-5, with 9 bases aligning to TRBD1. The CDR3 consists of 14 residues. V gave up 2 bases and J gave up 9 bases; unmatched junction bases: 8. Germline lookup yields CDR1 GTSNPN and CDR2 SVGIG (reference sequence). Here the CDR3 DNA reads TGTGCCTGGAGTTCGGGACAGGGTAAGGGGCCCCAGCATTTT. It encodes CAWSSGQGKGPQHF.

The CDR3 loop reads CASSDESGWYQETQYF. In DNA form, the CDR3 reads TGTGCCAGCAGTGATGAGAGCGGATGGTACCAAGAGACCCAGTACTTC. The chain joins TRBV25-1 to TRBJ2-5, with a weak D call TRBD2 (5 bases). The CDR3 contains 16 residues. The V end lost 3 bases, the J end lost 0 bases, and 14 bases lay between the germline ends. Germline-derived CDR1 and CDR2 are MGHDK and SYGVNS.

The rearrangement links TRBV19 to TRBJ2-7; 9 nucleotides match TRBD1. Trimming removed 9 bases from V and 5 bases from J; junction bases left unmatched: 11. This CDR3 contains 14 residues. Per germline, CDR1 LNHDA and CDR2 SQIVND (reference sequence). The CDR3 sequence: CASSPGQGHDEQYF. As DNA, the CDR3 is TGTGCCAGCTCACCGGGACAGGGACATGACGAGCAGTACTTC.

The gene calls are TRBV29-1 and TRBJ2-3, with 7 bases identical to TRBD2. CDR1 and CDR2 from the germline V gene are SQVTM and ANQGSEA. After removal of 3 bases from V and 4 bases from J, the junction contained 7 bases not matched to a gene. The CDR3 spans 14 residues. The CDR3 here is CSVETGRQADTQYF. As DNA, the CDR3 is TGCAGCGTTGAGACCGGGAGGCAGGCAGATACGCAGTATTTT.

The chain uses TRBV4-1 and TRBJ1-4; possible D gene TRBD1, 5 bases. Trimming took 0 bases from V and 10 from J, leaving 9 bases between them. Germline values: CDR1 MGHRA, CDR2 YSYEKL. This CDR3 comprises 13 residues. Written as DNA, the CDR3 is TGCGCCAGCAGCCAAGAAGGGAGGGGAAAACTGTTTTTT. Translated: CASSQEGRGKLFF.

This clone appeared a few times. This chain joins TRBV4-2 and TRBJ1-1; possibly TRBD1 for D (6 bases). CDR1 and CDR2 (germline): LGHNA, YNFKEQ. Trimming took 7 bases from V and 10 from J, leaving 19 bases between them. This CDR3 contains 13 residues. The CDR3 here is CASTGGGRLGAFF. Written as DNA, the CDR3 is TGTGCCAGCACCGGGGGGGGCCGCCTCGGAGCTTTCTTT.

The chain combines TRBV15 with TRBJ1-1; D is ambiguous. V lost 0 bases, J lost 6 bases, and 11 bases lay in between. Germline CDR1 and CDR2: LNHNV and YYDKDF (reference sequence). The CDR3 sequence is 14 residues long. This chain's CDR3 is CATSRDLVGAEAFF. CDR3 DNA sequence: TGTGCCACCAGCAGAGATTTAGTTGGTGCTGAAGCTTTCTTT.

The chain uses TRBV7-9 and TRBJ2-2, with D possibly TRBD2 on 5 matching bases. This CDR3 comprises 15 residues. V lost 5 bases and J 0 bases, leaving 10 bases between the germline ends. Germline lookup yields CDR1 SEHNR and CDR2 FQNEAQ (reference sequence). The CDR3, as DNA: TGTGCCAGCAGCCCATCGGGATCGAACACCGGGGAGCTGTTTTTT. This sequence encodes CASSPSGSNTGELFF.

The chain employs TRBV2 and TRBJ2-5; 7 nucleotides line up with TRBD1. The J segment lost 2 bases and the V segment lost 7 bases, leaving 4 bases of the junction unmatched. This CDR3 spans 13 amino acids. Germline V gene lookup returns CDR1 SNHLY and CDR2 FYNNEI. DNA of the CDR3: TGTGCCAGCACCAGGACAGGTCAAGAGACCCAGTACTTC. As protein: CASTRTGQETQYF.

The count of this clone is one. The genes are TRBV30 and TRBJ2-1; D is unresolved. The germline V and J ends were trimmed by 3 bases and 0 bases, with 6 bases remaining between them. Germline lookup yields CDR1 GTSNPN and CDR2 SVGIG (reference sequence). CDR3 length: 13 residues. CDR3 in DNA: TGTGCCTGGAGCGGCGGCTCCTACAATGAGCAGTTCTTC. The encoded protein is CAWSGGSYNEQFF.